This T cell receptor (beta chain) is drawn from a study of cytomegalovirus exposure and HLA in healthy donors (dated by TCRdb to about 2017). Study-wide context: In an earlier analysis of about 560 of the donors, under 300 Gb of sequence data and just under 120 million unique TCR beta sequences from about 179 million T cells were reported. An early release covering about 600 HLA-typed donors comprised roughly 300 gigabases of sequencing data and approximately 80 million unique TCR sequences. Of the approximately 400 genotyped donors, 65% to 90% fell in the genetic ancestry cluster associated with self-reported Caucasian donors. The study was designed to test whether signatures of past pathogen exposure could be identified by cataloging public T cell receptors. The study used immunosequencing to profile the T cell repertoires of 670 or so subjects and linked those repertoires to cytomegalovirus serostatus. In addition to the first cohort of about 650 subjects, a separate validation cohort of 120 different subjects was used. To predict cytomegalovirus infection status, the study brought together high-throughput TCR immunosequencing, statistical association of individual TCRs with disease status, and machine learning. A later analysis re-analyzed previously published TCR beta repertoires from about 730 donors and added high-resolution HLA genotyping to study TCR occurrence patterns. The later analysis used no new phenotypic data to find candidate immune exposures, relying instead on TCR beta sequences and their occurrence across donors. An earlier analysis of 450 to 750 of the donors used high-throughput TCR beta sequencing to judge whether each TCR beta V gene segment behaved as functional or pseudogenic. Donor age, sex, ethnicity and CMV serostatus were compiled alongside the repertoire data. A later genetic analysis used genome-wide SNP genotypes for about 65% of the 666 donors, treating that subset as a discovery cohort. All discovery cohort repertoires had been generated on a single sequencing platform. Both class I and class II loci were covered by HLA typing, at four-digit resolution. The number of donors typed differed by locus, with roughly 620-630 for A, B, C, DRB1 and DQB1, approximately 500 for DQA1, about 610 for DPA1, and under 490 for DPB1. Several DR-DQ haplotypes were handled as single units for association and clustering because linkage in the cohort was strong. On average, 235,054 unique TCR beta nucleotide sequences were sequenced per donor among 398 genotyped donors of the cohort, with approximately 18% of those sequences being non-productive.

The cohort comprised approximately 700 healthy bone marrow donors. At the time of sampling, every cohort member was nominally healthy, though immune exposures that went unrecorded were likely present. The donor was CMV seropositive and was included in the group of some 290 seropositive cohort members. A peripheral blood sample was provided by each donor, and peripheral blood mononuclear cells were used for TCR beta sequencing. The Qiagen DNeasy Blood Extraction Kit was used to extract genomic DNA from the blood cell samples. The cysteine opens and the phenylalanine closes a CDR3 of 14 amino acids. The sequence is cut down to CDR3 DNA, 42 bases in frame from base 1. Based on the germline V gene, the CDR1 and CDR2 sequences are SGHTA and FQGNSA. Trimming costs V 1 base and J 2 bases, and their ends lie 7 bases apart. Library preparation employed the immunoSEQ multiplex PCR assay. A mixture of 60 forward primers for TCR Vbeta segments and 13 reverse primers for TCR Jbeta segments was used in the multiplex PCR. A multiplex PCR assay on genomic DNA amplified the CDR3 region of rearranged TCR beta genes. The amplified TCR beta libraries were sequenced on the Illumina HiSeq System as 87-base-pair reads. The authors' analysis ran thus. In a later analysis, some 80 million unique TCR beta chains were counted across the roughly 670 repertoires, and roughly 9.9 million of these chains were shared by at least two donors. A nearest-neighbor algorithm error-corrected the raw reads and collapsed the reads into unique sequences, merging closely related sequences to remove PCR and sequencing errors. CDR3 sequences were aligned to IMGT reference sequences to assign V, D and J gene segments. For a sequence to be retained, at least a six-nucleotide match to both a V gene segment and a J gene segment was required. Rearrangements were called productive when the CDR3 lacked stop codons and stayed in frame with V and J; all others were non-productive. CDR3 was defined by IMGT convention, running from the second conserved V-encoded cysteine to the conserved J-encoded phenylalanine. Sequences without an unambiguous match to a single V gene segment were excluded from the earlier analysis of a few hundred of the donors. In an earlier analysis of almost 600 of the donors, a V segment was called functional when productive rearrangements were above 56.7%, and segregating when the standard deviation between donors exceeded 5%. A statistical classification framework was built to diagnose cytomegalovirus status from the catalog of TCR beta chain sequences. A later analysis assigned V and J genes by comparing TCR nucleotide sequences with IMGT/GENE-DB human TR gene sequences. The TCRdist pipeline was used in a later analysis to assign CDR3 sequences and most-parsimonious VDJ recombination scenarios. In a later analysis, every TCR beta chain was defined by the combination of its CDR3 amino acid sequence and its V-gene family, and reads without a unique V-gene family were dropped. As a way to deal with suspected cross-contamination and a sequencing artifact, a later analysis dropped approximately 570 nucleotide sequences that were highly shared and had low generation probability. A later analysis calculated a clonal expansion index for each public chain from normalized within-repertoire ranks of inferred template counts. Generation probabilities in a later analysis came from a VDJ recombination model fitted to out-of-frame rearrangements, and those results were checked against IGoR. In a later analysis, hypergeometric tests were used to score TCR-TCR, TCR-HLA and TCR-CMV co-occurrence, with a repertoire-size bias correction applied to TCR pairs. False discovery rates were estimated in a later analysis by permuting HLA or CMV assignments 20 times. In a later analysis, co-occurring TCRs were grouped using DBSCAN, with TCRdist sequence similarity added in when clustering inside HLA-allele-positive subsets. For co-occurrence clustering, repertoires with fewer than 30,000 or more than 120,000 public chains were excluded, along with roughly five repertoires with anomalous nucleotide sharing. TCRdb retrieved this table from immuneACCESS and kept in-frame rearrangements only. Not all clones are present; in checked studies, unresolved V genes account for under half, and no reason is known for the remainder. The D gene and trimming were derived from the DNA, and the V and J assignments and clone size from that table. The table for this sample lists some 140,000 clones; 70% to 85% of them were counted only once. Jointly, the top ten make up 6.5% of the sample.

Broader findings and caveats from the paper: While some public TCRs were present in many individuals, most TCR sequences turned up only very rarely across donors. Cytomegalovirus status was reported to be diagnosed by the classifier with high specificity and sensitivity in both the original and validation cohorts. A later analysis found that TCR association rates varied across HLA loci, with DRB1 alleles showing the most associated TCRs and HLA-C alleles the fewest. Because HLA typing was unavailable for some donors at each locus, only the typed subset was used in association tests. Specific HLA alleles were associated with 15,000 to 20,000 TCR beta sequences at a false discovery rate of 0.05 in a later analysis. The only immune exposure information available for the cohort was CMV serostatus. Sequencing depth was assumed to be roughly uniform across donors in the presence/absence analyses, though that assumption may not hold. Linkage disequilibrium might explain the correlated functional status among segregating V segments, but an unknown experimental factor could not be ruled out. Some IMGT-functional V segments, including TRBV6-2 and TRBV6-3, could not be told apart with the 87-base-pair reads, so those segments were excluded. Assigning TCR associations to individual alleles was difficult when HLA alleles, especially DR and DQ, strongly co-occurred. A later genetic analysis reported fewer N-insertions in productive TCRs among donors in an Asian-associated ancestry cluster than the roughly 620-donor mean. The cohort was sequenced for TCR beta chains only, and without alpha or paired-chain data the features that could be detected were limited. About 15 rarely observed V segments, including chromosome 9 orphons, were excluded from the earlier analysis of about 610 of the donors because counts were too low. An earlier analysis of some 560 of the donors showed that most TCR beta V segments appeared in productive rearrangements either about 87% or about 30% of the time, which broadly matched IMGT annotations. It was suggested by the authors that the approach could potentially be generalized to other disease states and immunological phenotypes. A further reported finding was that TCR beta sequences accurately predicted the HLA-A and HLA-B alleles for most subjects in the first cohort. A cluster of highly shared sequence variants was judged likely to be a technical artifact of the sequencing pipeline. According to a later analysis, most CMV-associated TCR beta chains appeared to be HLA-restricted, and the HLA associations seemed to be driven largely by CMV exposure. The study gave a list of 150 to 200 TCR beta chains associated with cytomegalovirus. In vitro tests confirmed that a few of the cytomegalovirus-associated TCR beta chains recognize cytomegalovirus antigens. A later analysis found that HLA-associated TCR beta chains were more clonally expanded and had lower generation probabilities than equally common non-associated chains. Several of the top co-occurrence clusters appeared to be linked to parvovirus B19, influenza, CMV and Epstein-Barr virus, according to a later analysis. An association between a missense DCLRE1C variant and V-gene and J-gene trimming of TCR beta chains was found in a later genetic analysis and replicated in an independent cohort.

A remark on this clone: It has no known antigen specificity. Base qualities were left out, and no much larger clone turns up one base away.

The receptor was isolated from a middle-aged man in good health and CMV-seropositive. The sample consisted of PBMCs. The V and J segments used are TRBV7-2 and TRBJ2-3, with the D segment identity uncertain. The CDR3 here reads CASSLGQVTDTQYF. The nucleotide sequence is TGTGCCAGCAGCTTAGGGCAGGTCACAGATACGCAGTATTTT. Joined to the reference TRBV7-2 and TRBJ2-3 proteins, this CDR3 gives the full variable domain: GAGVSQSPSNKVTEKGKDVELRCDPISGHTALYWYRQSLGQGLEFLIYFQGNSAPDKSGLPSDRFSAERTGGSVSTLTIQRTQQEDSAVYLCASSLGQVTDTQYFGPGTRLTVL.